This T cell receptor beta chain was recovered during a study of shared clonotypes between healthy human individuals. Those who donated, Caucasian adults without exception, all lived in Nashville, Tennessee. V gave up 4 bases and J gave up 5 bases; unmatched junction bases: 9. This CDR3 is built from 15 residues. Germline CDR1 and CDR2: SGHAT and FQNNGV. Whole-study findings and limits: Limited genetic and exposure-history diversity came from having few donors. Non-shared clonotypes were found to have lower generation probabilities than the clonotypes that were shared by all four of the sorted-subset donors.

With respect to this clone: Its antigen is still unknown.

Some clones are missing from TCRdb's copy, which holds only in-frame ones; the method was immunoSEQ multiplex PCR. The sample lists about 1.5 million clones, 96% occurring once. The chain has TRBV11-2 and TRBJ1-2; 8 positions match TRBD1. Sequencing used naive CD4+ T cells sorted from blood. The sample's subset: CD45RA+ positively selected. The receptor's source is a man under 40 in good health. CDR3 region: CASSSLKTGDYGYTF. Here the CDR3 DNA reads TGTGCCAGCAGCTCGCTAAAGACAGGGGATTATGGCTACACCTTC.